The clone carrying this T cell receptor beta chain occurred once. The method was immunoSEQ multiplex PCR; TCRdb's version includes in-frame clones alone and lacks a portion of them. The sample carries over 150,000 clones, 65% to 85% recorded once. The sample is drawn from a study of blood T cell repertoires in COVID-19. Sequencing was carried out using PBMCs or T cells enriched from blood (not recorded which). This receptor was identified in a woman in her twenties or thirties who had recovered from COVID-19.

The CDR3 protein is CASSQIRDRGIRNTGELFF. The CDR3 DNA reads as TGTGCCAGCAGCCAGATCCGGGACAGGGGGATCAGAAACACCGGGGAGCTGTTTTTT. V and J are TRBV3-1 (or the pseudogene TRBV3-2) and TRBJ2-2, with 11 bases matching TRBD1. The junction had 11 bases not matched to a gene; V was cut back by 3 bases and J by 2 bases. From germline, CDR1 is LGHDT and CDR2 YNNKEL (reference sequence). This CDR3 is built from 19 residues.